The 15 T cell receptor beta chains given below trace back to one sample, sequenced in a study of blood T cell repertoires in COVID-19. Profiled with immunoSEQ multiplex PCR; TCRdb holds only in-frame clones, not every one. The data show about 160,000 clones, with 80% seen just once and 3% to 3.5% held by the top ten. The sample was PBMCs or T cells enriched from blood (not recorded which). Receptors originate from a woman aged 55-69 years who had recovered from COVID-19.

V usage is TRBV4-1 and J usage is TRBJ2-1; 10 nucleotides agree with TRBD1. Trimming cost V 3 bases and J 0 bases; bases outside gene matches: 2. The length of the CDR3 is 16 residues. Germline loops: CDR1 MGHRA, CDR2 YSYEKL. CDR3 DNA: TGCGCCAGCAGCCAGGGACAGGGGAGCTCCTACAATGAGCAGTTCTTC. It translates to CASSQGQGSSYNEQFF.

The chain joins TRBV28 to TRBJ1-4, with a possible D match to TRBD1 (5 bases). The V gene's germline CDR1 is MDHEN and CDR2 SYDVKM. This CDR3 region has 13 residues. The CDR3 DNA sequence: TGTGGCTCTGGGGGGGGAGCTAATGAAAAACTGTTTTTT. Translated, it gives CGSGGGANEKLFF.

The rearrangement links TRBV5-1 to TRBJ2-7, with 8 bases matching TRBD2. V was clipped by 0 bases and J by 1 base; unmatched bases: 6. Germline-derived CDR1 and CDR2 are SGHRS and YFSETQ. The CDR3 runs to 16 residues. CDR3 coding DNA: TGCGCCAGCAGCTTGGTGGGTAGCGGGACTTCCTACGAGCAGTACTTC. Translated: CASSLVGSGTSYEQYF.

The chain employs TRBV19 and TRBJ2-6, with TRBD1 identical over 8 bases. Unmatched junction bases numbered 6, after V lost 0 bases and J lost 2 bases. The CDR3 covers 18 residues. Per the germline V gene, CDR1 is LNHDA and CDR2 is SQIVND (reference sequence). The CDR3 reads CASSIDQRQGPGANVLTF. The CDR3 DNA sequence: TGTGCCAGTAGTATAGATCAGAGACAGGGGCCTGGGGCCAACGTCCTGACTTTC.

This chain uses TRBV5-1 with TRBJ2-3, with 12 bases matching TRBD2. In germline, CDR1 is SGHRS, CDR2 YFSETQ. The CDR3 runs to 14 residues. J lost 11 bases, V lost 4 bases, and 8 bases had no gene match. The chain's CDR3 is CASSTWTSGVLQYF. The DNA for the CDR3 is TGCGCCAGCAGCACATGGACTAGCGGGGTCCTGCAGTATTTT.

The rearrangement uses TRBV18 and TRBJ2-2; TRBD1 agrees at 8 bases. Germline V gene data show CDR1 as KGHSH and CDR2 as LQKENI. V was clipped by 1 base and J by 4 bases; unmatched bases: 2. The CDR3 consists of 15 residues. This CDR3 reads CASSPRTGTTGELFF. CDR3 DNA sequence: TGTGCCAGCTCACCACGGACAGGGACCACCGGGGAGCTGTTTTTT.

Concerning this clone itself: The sample has other DNA sequences that encode this CDR3 too. V usage is TRBV19 and J usage is TRBJ1-1; no clear D. Germline CDR1 and CDR2: LNHDA and SQIVND (reference sequence). V was pared by 5 bases and J by 4 bases, with 8 bases between. This CDR3 spans 12 amino acids. CDR3 sequence reads: CASSLGLTEAFF. Written as DNA, the CDR3 is TGTGCCAGTAGTTTAGGGCTCACTGAAGCTTTCTTT. Supplemented by reference TRBV19 and TRBJ1-1, the full variable domain reads DGGITQSPKYLFRKEGQNVTLSCEQNLNHDAMYWYRQDPGQGLRLIYYSQIVNDFQKGDIAEGYSVSREKKESFPLTVTSAQKNPTAFYLCASSLGLTEAFFGQGTRLTVV.

The chain joins TRBV29-1 to TRBJ1-3, with D maybe TRBD1 (5 bases). CDR1 and CDR2 from the germline V gene are SQVTM and ANQGSEA. The ends were cut back, 6 bases at V and 0 bases at J, with 12 bases in the middle. The CDR3 runs 14 residues. CDR3 protein: CSVGGALSGNTIYF. CDR3 DNA: TGCAGCGTGGGAGGGGCCCTCTCTGGAAACACCATATATTTT.

The rearrangement uses TRBV18 and TRBJ1-5, with 8 bases aligning to TRBD1. The V and J ends lost 6 bases and 2 bases, in that order; junction bases with no gene match: 3. Germline loops: CDR1 KGHSH, CDR2 LQKENI. CDR3 length: 14 amino acids. The CDR3 here is CASSQQGGNQPQHF. DNA for the CDR3: TGTGCCAGCTCCCAACAGGGGGGCAATCAGCCCCAGCATTTT.

The chain has TRBV27 and TRBJ2-7; 8 positions match TRBD1. J lost 2 bases, V lost 6 bases, and 6 bases had no gene match. The CDR3 runs to 14 residues. Germline lookup yields CDR1 MNHEY and CDR2 SMNVEV (reference sequence). The CDR3 sequence: CASSAGTGAYEQYF. In nucleotides, the CDR3 is TGTGCCAGCAGCGCGGGGACAGGAGCCTACGAGCAGTACTTC.

This clone was counted a few times. The CDR3 DNA sequence: TGTGCCAGCAGCTTGCGGGGGGCCAGCTCCTACAATGAGCAGTTCTTC. This encodes CASSLRGASSYNEQFF. J is TRBJ2-1 and V is TRBV2; TRBD2 matches 8 bases. J lost 0 bases, V lost 6 bases, and 7 bases had no gene match. Per germline, CDR1 SNHLY and CDR2 FYNNEI. This CDR3 spans 16 amino acids.

CDR3: CASSQDYRALQETQYF. The DNA for the CDR3 is TGTGCCAGCAGCCAAGATTACAGGGCCCTCCAAGAGACCCAGTACTTC. This chain connects TRBV3-1 (or the pseudogene TRBV3-2) to TRBJ2-5, with D possibly TRBD1 on 6 matching bases. Germline CDR1 and CDR2: LGHDT and YNNKEL (reference sequence). The CDR3 has 16 amino acids. Trimming shortened V by 0 bases and J by 1 base, and 12 bases separated the two germline ends.

The chain links TRBV7-9 to TRBJ1-4, with D uncertain. The V end lost 1 base, the J end lost 7 bases, and 10 bases lay between the germline ends. Germline CDR1 is SEHNR and CDR2 is FQNEAQ (reference sequence). The CDR3 has 14 amino acids. In DNA form, the CDR3 reads TGTGCCAGCAGCTTAGACCTAGAGGTTGAAAAACTGTTTTTT. This gives the protein CASSLDLEVEKLFF.

The genes are TRBV7-9 and TRBJ2-7; maybe TRBD1 (6 bases). There are 13 residues in the CDR3. Deletions cut 8 bases from V and 4 bases from J, with 15 bases between. CDR1 SEHNR and CDR2 FQNEAQ come from the germline V gene (reference sequence). In DNA, the CDR3 is TGTGCCAGCCGGGGCTTCAGGGGTTACGAGCAGTACTTC. Translated: CASRGFRGYEQYF.

The sample holds a few counts of this clone. The chain joins TRBV11-2 to TRBJ2-5; no clear D. The CDR3 length is 12 residues. Looked up from germline, CDR1 is SGHAT and CDR2 is FQNNGV. V lost 8 bases and J lost 3, with 10 bases in between. DNA of the CDR3: TGTGCCAGCCGGGTTTTTGAAGAGACCCAGTACTTC. Translation: CASRVFEETQYF.